A single sample gave rise to the 11 T cell receptor beta chains below, sequenced in a study of T cell responses to AZD1222 COVID-19 vaccine. The data were produced by immunoSEQ multiplex PCR, yet TCRdb's version contains in-frame clones alone and is incomplete. The sample includes under 200,000 clones, approximately 91% of them seen just once. Sequencing used peripheral blood, obtained on day 0 of AZD1222 vaccination. The receptors were gathered from an adult in good health.

The chain links TRBV7-6 to TRBJ2-3; D is possibly TRBD1 (6 bases). CDR1 SGHVS and CDR2 FNYEAQ come from the germline V gene. This CDR3 spans 16 amino acids. Trimming cost V 3 bases and J 1 base, with 14 bases left between them. DNA for the CDR3: TGTGCCAGCAGCTTGGGGGTACAGGGAGGCACAGATACGCAGTATTTT. Encoded protein: CASSLGVQGGTDTQYF.

The rearrangement joins TRBV7-2 to TRBJ2-2; 7 bases match TRBD2. Germline V gives CDR1 SGHTA, CDR2 FQGNSA. CDR3 length: 14 amino acids. The ends lost 6 bases at V and 6 bases at J; junction bases unmatched: 7. Here the CDR3 reads CASRPSGPPGELFF. CDR3 DNA sequence: TGTGCCAGCAGGCCTAGCGGTCCTCCCGGGGAGCTGTTTTTT.

J is TRBJ1-2 and V is TRBV3-1 (or the pseudogene TRBV3-2), with TRBD1 identical over 8 bases. Germline values: CDR1 LGHDT, CDR2 YNNKEL (reference sequence). Trimming removed 0 bases from V and 7 bases from J; junction bases left unmatched: 4. The CDR3 loop spans 14 amino acids. This CDR3 reads CASSQDGRGLGYTF. As DNA, the CDR3 is TGTGCCAGCAGCCAAGATGGCAGGGGGCTTGGCTACACCTTC.

This rearrangement joins TRBV27 to TRBJ2-7; the match to TRBD1 covers 8 bases. With 4 bases clipped from V and 5 bases from J, the junction kept 10 bases outside the gene matches. The length of the CDR3 is 15 residues. Germline lookup yields CDR1 MNHEY and CDR2 SMNVEV (reference sequence). This CDR3 reads CASSSLRDRLNEQYF. CDR3 nucleotides: TGTGCCAGCAGTTCTCTACGGGACAGGTTGAACGAGCAGTACTTC.

The chain recombines TRBV5-1 with TRBJ1-1, with TRBD1 matching over 7 bases. Germline V gene data show CDR1 as SGHRS and CDR2 as YFSETQ. The CDR3 has 19 residues. With 0 bases clipped from V and 0 bases from J, the junction kept 14 bases outside the gene matches. CDR3 region: CASSLDGVTGLIMNTEAFF. Written as DNA, the CDR3 is TGCGCCAGCAGCTTGGATGGGGTGACAGGGTTAATCATGAACACTGAAGCTTTCTTT.

The CDR3 DNA is TGTGCCAGCACGGTTGGGGCGGGTGGCTACACCTTC. Residues: CASTVGAGGYTF. This chain joins TRBV28 and TRBJ1-2, with a weak D call TRBD1 (5 bases). V was trimmed by 7 bases and J by 7 bases, leaving 13 bases between them. Germline CDR1 and CDR2: MDHEN and SYDVKM. CDR3 length: 12 amino acids.

The chain has TRBV13 and TRBJ2-5; either TRBD1 or TRBD2 may supply D (5 bases each). Germline CDR1 is PRHDT and CDR2 is FYEKMQ (reference sequence). This CDR3 is built from 13 residues. V lost 5 bases to trimming and J lost 5 bases, with 12 bases between them. The CDR3 loop is CASSLGPTETQYF. DNA of the CDR3: TGTGCCAGCAGCCTGGGACCTACGGAGACCCAGTACTTC.

Turning to this clone: Other DNA sequences in the same sample also yield this CDR3. V usage is TRBV3-1 (or the pseudogene TRBV3-2) and J usage is TRBJ1-1; D ambiguous. Trimming pared 6 bases from V and 0 bases from J, leaving 8 bases between. The CDR3 consists of 13 residues. Per the germline V gene, CDR1 is LGHDT and CDR2 is YNNKEL (reference sequence). In nucleotides, the CDR3 is TGTGCCAGCAGTCTCACAGTGAACACTGAAGCTTTCTTT. It yields the protein CASSLTVNTEAFF.

V usage is TRBV5-1 and J usage is TRBJ1-1; D uncertain. Germline V gene lookup returns CDR1 SGHRS and CDR2 YFSETQ. V was trimmed by 4 bases and J by 6 bases, leaving 13 bases between them. There are 13 residues in the CDR3. CDR3 DNA sequence: TGCGCCAGCAGCCAAACGAGGGAGTCTGAAGCTTTCTTT. This codes for CASSQTRESEAFF. Combining the CDR3 with reference TRBV5-1 and TRBJ1-1 gives the whole variable domain KAGVTQTPRYLIKTRGQQVTLSCSPISGHRSVSWYQQTPGQGLQFLFEYFSETQRNKGNFPGRFSGRQFSNSRSEMNVSTLELGDSALYLCASSQTRESEAFFGQGTRLTVV.

The V call is TRBV3-1 (or the pseudogene TRBV3-2), the J call TRBJ1-5, with D uncertain. Germline CDR1 reads LGHDT; CDR2 reads YNNKEL (reference sequence). V lost 3 bases and J lost 0, with 9 bases in between. This CDR3 spans 15 amino acids. Here the CDR3 DNA reads TGTGCCAGCAGCCAGGGCAGCTATAGCAATCAGCCCCAGCATTTT. Protein product: CASSQGSYSNQPQHF.

CDR3 loop: CASSLWGLRQGSFEQYF. CDR3 bases: TGTGCCAGCAGTTTATGGGGCCTGAGACAGGGGAGCTTTGAGCAGTACTTC. V usage is TRBV28 and J usage is TRBJ2-7; 8 bases are shared with TRBD1. V shed 0 bases and J 7 bases; nucleotides not matched to a gene: 14. In germline, CDR1 is MDHEN, CDR2 SYDVKM. The CDR3 runs 17 residues.